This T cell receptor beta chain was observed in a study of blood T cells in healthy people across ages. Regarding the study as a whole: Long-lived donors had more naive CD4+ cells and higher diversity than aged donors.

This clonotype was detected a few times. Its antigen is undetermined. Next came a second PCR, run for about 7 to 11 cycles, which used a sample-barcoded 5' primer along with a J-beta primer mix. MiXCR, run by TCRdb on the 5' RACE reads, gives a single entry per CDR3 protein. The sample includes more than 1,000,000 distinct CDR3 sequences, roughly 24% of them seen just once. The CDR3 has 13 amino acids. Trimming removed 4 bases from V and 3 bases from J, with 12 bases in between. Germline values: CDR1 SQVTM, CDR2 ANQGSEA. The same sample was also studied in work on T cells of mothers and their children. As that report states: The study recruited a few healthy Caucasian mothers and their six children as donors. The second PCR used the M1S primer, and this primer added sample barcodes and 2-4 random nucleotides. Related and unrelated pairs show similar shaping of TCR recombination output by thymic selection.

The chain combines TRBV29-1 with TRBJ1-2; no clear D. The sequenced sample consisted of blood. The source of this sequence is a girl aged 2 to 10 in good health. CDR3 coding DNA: TGCAGCGTTGTTCACAATCGCTACTATGGCTACACCTTC. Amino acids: CSVVHNRYYGYTF.